The source of this T cell receptor (beta chain) is a study of regulatory dendritic cells for organ transplantation (dated by TCRdb to 2017 to 2019). General notes on the study: Regulatory dendritic cells were generated from monocytes cultured with vitamin D3 on days 0 and 4 and IL-10 on day 4. On day 6, LPS was added to the DC cultures to test how the DCs responded to a strong maturation-inducing agent. The TCRbeta repertoires of sorted naive and memory CD4+ and CD8+ T cells were sequenced before and after allostimulation with regulatory or mature dendritic cells.

A distance of 4 bases separates the germline ends of V and J, which lose 3 bases and 7 bases respectively. Including the terminal cysteine and phenylalanine, the CDR3 comprises 12 residues. The CDR3 DNA has 36 bases and is translated from base 1. Sequences SGHNT (CDR1) and YENEEA (CDR2) are obtained from the germline V gene. Broader findings and caveats from the paper: The repertoires of naive CD4+ and CD8+ T cells were highly diverse, while memory cell repertoires were less diverse, with memory CD8+ cells being the most oligoclonal. Of the resting subsets, the one holding the most alloreactive TCR clonotypes was memory CD8+ T cells. Only two subjects were sequenced, and the authors noted considerable between-individual heterogeneity in the alloreactive memory CD8+ T cell pool. In both subjects, allostimulation led to expansion of memory CD8+ clones, though the expansion induced by regulatory dendritic cells appeared to be more limited than that induced by mature dendritic cells.

This clone was recorded a few times. Its antigen remains unidentified. No per-base quality is available; no much larger clone lies one base away. TCRbeta CDR3 regions were amplified by multiplexed two-step PCR using Vbeta-specific forward primers and Jbeta-specific reverse primers. Through the immunoSEQ service, the TCRbeta libraries were run on an Illumina instrument for sequencing. The source study handled its data this way. IMGT annotation was used to assign V, D and J genes, and synthetic CDR3 analogues were used to correct counts for multiplex PCR bias. The immunoSEQ Analyzer calculated repertoire clonality as one minus the normalized Shannon entropy. Fisher's exact test with Benjamini-Hochberg false discovery rate control was used to define clonal expansion, with two-tailed P<0.01. TCRdb holds this immuneACCESS table with in-frame rearrangements only. Some clones are missing; in checked studies, unresolved V genes explain under half, and the rest has no known cause. The V and J calls and clone size come from that table; D and trimming were worked out from the DNA. Recorded for this sample are approximately 11,000 clones; around 75% of them occurred a single time. Together, the top ten hold around 2.5% of the sample.

Sorted T cell subsets were CFSE-labeled and co-cultured for under 6 days with allogeneic regulatory or mature dendritic cells at a 1:10 DC:T ratio. FACS was used to sort naive T cells as CD45RA+ cells and memory T cells as CD45RO+ CD4+ or CD8+ cells. A couple of healthy control subjects provided the T cells used for TCR sequencing. Genomic DNA was extracted with the Qiagen DNeasy Blood & Tissue Kit. What was sequenced was memory CD4+ T cells from blood cultured with regulatory dendritic cells. The sample's cell subset or site label is to be understood as: CD45RO+ memory T cells. This TCR was sampled from a human donor in good health. The rearranged segments are TRBV11-3 and TRBJ1-6; the D gene is unclear. CDR3 region: CASSLSNSPLHF. At the DNA level, the sequence is TGTGCCAGCAGCTTGAGCAATTCACCCCTCCACTTT.